Each of the 12 T cell receptor beta chains below was sequenced from the same sample in a study of blood T cell repertoires in COVID-19. Some clones are missing from TCRdb's copy, which holds only in-frame ones; the method was immunoSEQ multiplex PCR. The sample records more than 100,000 clones, around 87% being singletons. Sequenced input: peripheral blood. Receptor source: a woman aged 55-69 years with acute or convalescent COVID-19.

The chain employs TRBV24-1 and TRBJ1-4; possible D gene TRBD1, 5 bases. The CDR3 spans 14 residues. CDR1 and CDR2 (germline): KGHDR, SFDVKD. V lost 6 bases and J 5 bases, leaving 12 bases between the germline ends. The CDR3 is CATSSGYRNEKLFF. CDR3 sequence (DNA): TGTGCCACCAGTTCAGGGTACCGGAATGAAAAACTGTTTTTT.

The genes are TRBV7-8 and TRBJ2-2; a weak D match, TRBD2 (6 bases). Germline CDR1 reads SGHVS; CDR2 reads FQNEAQ. The germline V and J ends were trimmed by 3 bases and 3 bases, with 8 bases remaining between them. The CDR3 covers 14 residues. The CDR3 DNA follows: TGTGCCAGCAGCTTGGGACTGCACACCGGGGAGCTGTTTTTT. This codes for CASSLGLHTGELFF.

The CDR3 region has the DNA TGCGCCAGCAGCTTGATCCGGTCTAGCGGGCTAGGTAGTAGCACAGATACGCAGTATTTT. Its translation: CASSLIRSSGLGSSTDTQYF. This chain connects TRBV5-1 to TRBJ2-3; the match to TRBD2 covers 8 bases. There are 20 residues in the CDR3. V shed 1 base, J shed 0 bases, and the junction held 16 bases outside the gene matches. Germline CDR1 SGHRS, CDR2 YFSETQ. The whole variable domain, remainder taken from reference TRBV5-1 and TRBJ2-3, is KAGVTQTPRYLIKTRGQQVTLSCSPISGHRSVSWYQQTPGQGLQFLFEYFSETQRNKGNFPGRFSGRQFSNSRSEMNVSTLELGDSALYLCASSLIRSSGLGSSTDTQYFGPGTRLTVL.

The chain employs TRBV11-3 and TRBJ2-3, with TRBD2 matching 8 bases. This CDR3 is built from 15 residues. Losses at the gene ends were 3 bases for V and 2 bases for J; bases not matched to a gene: 4. Germline-derived CDR1 and CDR2 are SGHNT and YENEEA. As DNA, the CDR3 is TGTGCCAGCAGCTTCAGCGGGAGCATCACAGATACGCAGTATTTT. This translates into CASSFSGSITDTQYF.

The CDR3 coding sequence is TGTGCCTGGAGTCCCGACAGTTATGGCTACACCTTC. It translates to CAWSPDSYGYTF. V gene TRBV30 combines with J gene TRBJ1-2; D might be TRBD1 (5 bases). Germline CDR1 reads GTSNPN; CDR2 reads SVGIG (reference sequence). V was cut by 2 bases and J by 5 bases, with 9 bases left in between. This CDR3 has 12 residues.

This clone was observed a handful of times. The V and J genes are TRBV11-2 and TRBJ2-7, with TRBD2 matching 9 bases. Losses at the gene ends were 3 bases for V and 3 bases for J; bases not matched to a gene: 3. CDR1 is SGHAT and CDR2 is FQNNGV in the germline V gene. The CDR3 runs to 14 residues. The CDR3 protein is CASSFSGGFYEQYF. CDR3 nucleotide sequence: TGTGCCAGCAGCTTTAGCGGGGGATTCTACGAGCAGTACTTC. Looking up the rest from reference TRBV11-2 and TRBJ2-7 gives the full variable domain: EAGVAQSPRYKIIEKRQSVAFWCNPISGHATLYWYQQILGQGPKLLIQFQNNGVVDDSQLPKDRFSAERLKGVDSTLKIQPAKLEDSAVYLCASSFSGGFYEQYFGPGTRLTVT.

This clone was observed once. This chain uses TRBV25-1 with TRBJ1-2; D remains unclear. The CDR3 spans 14 residues. Germline values: CDR1 MGHDK, CDR2 SYGVNS. Trimming stripped 6 bases from V and 6 bases from J, with 17 bases between. In DNA, the CDR3 is TGTGCCAGCAGCGTTAGTGGGGAGTTCGATGGCTACACCTTC. It yields the protein CASSVSGEFDGYTF.

V usage is TRBV27 and J usage is TRBJ1-2, with TRBD1 matching 8 bases. This CDR3 spans 14 amino acids. From germline, CDR1 is MNHEY and CDR2 SMNVEV (reference sequence). The junction had 10 bases not matched to a gene; V was cut back by 5 bases and J by 8 bases. The CDR3 region is CASSQTGVMDGYTF. As DNA, the CDR3 is TGTGCCAGCAGTCAGACAGGGGTAATGGACGGCTACACCTTC.

The chain links TRBV5-1 to TRBJ1-1, with TRBD1 identical over 10 bases. This CDR3 has 15 residues. V lost 4 bases and J lost 4; bases outside the gene matches: 7. Germline V gives CDR1 SGHRS, CDR2 YFSETQ. The CDR3 protein is CASSPRTGGSTEAFF. The CDR3 DNA follows: TGCGCCAGCAGCCCACGGACAGGGGGGAGCACTGAAGCTTTCTTT.

This chain links TRBV5-1 with TRBJ1-2; D is uncertain. The CDR3 runs 11 residues. Germline-derived CDR1 and CDR2 are SGHRS and YFSETQ. Trimming stripped 4 bases from V and 8 bases from J, with 9 bases between. The CDR3 loop is CASSIGEGYTF. The DNA for the CDR3 is TGCGCCAGCAGCATAGGAGAGGGCTACACCTTC.

This sequence joins TRBV7-2 and TRBJ2-1, with a weak D call TRBD1 (5 bases). The CDR3 spans 15 residues. Germline V gene data show CDR1 as SGHTA and CDR2 as FQGNSA. V lost 5 bases and J 4 bases, leaving 15 bases between the germline ends. CDR3 DNA: TGTGCCAGCAGCCTAGACAGTCTCTCGTACAATGAGCAGTTCTTC. It codes for CASSLDSLSYNEQFF.

About this clone: The CDR3 does not end in the conserved phenylalanine or tryptophan, so this is likely a read error. Because the CDR3's place on the DNA is in doubt, the DNA is left out and the CDR3 is given as listed by TCRdb. Here the CDR3 reads CASTLAGTGGPGPI. The chain links TRBV28 to TRBJ1-5; the D call TRBD1 from the table was never checked on the DNA. CDR1 is MDHEN and CDR2 is SYDVKM in the germline V gene. Termini included, the CDR3 measures 14 amino acids.